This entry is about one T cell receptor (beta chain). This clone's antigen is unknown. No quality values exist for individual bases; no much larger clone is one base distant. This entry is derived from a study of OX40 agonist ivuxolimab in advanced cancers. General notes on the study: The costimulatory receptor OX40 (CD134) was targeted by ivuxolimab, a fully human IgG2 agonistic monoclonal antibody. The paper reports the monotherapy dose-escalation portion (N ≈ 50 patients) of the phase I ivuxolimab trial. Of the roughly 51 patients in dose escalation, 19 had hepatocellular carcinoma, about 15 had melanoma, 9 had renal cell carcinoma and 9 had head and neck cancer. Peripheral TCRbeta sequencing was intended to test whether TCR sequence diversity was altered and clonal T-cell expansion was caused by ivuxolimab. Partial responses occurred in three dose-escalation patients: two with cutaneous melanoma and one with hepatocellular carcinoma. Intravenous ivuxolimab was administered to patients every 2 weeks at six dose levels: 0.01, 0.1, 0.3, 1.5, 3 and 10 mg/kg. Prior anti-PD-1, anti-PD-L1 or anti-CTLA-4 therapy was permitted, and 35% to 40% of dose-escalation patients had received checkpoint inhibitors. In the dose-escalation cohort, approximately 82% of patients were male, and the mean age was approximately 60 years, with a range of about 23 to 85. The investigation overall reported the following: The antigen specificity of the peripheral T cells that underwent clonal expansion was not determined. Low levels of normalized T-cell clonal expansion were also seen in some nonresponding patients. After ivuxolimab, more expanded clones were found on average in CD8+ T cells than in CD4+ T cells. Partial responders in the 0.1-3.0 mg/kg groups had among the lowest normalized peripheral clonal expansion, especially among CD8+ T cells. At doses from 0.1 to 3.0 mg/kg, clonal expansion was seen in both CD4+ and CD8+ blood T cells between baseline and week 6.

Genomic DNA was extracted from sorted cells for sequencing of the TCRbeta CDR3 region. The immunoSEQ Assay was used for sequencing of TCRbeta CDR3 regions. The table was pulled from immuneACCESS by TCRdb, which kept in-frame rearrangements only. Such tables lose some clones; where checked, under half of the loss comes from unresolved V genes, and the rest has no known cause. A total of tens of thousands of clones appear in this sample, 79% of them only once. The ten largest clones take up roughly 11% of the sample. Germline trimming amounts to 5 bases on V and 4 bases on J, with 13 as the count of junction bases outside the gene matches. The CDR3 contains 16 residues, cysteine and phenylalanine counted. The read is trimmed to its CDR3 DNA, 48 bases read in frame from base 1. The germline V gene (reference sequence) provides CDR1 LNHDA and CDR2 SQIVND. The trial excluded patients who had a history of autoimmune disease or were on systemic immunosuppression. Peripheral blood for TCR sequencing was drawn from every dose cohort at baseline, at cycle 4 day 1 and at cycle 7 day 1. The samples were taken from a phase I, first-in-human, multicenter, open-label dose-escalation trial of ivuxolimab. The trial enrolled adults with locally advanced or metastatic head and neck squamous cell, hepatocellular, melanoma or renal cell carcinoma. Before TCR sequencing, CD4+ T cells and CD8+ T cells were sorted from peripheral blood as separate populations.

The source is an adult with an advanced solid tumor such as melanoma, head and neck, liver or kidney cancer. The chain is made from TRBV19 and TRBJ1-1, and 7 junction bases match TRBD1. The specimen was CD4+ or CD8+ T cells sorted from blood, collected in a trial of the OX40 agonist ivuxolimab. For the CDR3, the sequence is CASSPRDSFLGTEAFF. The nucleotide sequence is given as TGTGCCAGTAGTCCCAGGGACAGTTTCTTGGGCACTGAAGCTTTCTTT.